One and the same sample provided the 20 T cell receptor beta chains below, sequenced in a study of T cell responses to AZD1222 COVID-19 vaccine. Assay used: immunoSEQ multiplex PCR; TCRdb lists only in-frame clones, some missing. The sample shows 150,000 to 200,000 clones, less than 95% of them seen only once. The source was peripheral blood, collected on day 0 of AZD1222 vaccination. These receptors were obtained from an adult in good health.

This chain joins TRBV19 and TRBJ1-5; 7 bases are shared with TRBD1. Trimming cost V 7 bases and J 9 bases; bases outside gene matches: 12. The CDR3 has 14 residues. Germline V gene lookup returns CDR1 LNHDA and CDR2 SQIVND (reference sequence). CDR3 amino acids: CASNWAGGYGPQHF. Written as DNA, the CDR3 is TGTGCCAGTAATTGGGCAGGGGGGTATGGGCCCCAGCATTTT.

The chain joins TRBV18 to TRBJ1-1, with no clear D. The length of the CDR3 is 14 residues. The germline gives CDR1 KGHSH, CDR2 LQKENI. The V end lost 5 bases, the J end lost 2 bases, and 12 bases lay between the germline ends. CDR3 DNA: TGTGCCAGCTCAGGGTTCGAACTAAACACTGAAGCTTTCTTT. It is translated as CASSGFELNTEAFF.

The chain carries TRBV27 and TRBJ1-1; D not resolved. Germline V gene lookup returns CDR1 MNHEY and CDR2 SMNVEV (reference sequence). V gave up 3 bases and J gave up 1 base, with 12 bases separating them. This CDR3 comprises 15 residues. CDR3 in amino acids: CASSLFWGTNTEAFF. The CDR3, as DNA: TGTGCCAGCAGTTTGTTTTGGGGTACGAACACTGAAGCTTTCTTT.

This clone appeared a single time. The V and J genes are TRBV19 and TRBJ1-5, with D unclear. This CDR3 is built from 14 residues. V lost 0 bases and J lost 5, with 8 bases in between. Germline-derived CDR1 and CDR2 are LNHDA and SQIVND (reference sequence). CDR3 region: CASSIEPGYQPQHF. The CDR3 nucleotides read TGTGCCAGTAGTATAGAACCGGGGTATCAGCCCCAGCATTTT.

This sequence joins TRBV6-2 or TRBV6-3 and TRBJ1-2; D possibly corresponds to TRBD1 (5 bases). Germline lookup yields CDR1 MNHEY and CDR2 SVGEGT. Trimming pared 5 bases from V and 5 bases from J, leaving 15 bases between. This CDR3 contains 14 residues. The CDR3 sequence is CASSPQAGTYGYTF. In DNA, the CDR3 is TGTGCCAGCAGTCCACAGGCAGGGACTTATGGCTACACCTTC.

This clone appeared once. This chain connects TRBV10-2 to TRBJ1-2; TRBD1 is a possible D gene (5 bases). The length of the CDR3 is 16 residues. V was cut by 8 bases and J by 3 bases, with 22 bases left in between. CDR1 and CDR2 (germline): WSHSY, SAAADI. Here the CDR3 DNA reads TGCGCCAGCTCACTCCCACGGGGCGACGGGGACTATGGCTACACCTTC. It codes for CASSLPRGDGDYGYTF.

This CDR3 is CASRSGEGEKLFF. The CDR3 DNA sequence: TGTGCCAGTCGATCCGGGGAGGGTGAAAAACTGTTTTTT. The J gene is TRBJ1-4, the V gene TRBV2; D gene ambiguous. Germline loops: CDR1 SNHLY, CDR2 FYNNEI. V lost 9 bases and J lost 7, with 15 bases in between. This CDR3 has 13 amino acids.

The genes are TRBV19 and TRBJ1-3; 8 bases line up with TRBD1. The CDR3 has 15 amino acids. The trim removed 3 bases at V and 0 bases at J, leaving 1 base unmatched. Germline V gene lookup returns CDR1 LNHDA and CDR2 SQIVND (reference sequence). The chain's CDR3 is CASSITGGSGNTIYF. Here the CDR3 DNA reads TGTGCCAGTAGTATCACAGGGGGCTCTGGAAACACCATATATTTT.

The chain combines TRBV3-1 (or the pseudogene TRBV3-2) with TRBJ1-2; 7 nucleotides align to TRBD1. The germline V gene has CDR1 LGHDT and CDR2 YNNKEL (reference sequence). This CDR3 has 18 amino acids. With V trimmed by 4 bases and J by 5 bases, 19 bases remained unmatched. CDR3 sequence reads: CASSPSLGTVTIGYGYTF. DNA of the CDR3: TGTGCCAGCAGCCCCTCCTTAGGGACAGTCACTATAGGATATGGCTACACCTTC.

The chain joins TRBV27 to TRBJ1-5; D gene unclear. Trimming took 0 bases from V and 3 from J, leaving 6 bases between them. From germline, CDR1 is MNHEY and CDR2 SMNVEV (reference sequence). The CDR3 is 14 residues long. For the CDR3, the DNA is TGTGCCAGCAGTTTATCAAACCTCAATCAGCCCCAGCATTTT. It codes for CASSLSNLNQPQHF.

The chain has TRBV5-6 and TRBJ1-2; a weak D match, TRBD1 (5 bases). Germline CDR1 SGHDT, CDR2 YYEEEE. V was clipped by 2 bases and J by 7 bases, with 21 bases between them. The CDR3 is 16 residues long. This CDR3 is CASSFINRLPTGGYTF. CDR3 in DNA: TGTGCCAGCAGCTTCATCAACAGGCTCCCTACAGGTGGCTACACCTTC.

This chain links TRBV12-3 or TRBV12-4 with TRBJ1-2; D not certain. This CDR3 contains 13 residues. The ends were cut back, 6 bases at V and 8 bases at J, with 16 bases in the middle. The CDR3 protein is CASSPDGVRGYTF. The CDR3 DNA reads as TGTGCCAGCAGCCCCGATGGGGTGAGGGGCTACACCTTC.

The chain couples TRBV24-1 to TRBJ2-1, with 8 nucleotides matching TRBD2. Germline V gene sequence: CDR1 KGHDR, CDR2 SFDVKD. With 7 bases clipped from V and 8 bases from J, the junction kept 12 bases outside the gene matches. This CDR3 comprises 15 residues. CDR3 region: CATRESGRGADEQFF. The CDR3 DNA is TGTGCCACCAGAGAGAGCGGGAGAGGGGCCGATGAGCAGTTCTTC.

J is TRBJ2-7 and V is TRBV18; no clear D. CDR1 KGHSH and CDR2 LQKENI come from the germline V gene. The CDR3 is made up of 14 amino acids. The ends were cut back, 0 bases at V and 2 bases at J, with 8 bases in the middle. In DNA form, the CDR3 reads TGTGCCAGCTCACCACCGACGGTAACCTACGAGCAGTACTTC. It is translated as CASSPPTVTYEQYF.

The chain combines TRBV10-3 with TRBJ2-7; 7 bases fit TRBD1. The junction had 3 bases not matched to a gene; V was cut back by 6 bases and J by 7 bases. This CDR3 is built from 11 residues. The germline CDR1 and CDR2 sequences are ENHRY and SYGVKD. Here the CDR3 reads CAIRETGEQYF. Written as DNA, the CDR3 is TGTGCCATCAGGGAGACAGGGGAGCAGTACTTC.

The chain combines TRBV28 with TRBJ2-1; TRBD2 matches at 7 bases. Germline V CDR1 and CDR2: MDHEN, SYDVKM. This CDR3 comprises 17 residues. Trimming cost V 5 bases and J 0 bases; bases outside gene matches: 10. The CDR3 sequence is CASSPRLAQSSYNEQFF. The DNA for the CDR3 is TGTGCCAGCAGTCCCCGACTAGCTCAGAGCTCCTACAATGAGCAGTTCTTC.

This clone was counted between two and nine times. In DNA form, the CDR3 reads TGTGCCAGCAGTTTTTTGGGCTTGGGCGAGCAGTACTTC. Translation gives CASSFLGLGEQYF. The chain carries TRBV28 and TRBJ2-7; D gene uncertain. Germline-derived CDR1 and CDR2 are MDHEN and SYDVKM. The CDR3 has 13 amino acids. Trimming took off 3 bases at V and 6 bases at J, with 12 bases between the two ends.

CDR3 residues: CASSLVGQGAATGELFF. The CDR3 DNA is TGTGCCAGCAGCTTAGTAGGCCAGGGGGCGGCCACCGGGGAGCTGTTTTTT. This chain links TRBV7-9 with TRBJ2-2; the match to TRBD1 covers 8 bases. Germline loops: CDR1 SEHNR, CDR2 FQNEAQ (reference sequence). The CDR3 has 17 residues. V shed 1 base, J shed 4 bases, and the junction held 8 bases outside the gene matches.

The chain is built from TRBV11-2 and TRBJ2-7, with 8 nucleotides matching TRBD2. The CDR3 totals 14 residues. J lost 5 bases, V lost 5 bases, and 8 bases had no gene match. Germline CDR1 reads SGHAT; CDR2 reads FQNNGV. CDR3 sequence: CASSRPGGYNEQYF. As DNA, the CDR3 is TGTGCCAGCAGCCGCCCGGGGGGGTACAACGAGCAGTACTTC.

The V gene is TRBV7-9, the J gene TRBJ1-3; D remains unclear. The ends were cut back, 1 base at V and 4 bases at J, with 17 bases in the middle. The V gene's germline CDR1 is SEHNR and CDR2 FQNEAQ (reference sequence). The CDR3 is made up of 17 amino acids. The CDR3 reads CASSLGPGQDDGNTIYF. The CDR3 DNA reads TGTGCCAGCAGCTTAGGGCCCGGGCAGGACGACGGAAACACCATATATTTT.